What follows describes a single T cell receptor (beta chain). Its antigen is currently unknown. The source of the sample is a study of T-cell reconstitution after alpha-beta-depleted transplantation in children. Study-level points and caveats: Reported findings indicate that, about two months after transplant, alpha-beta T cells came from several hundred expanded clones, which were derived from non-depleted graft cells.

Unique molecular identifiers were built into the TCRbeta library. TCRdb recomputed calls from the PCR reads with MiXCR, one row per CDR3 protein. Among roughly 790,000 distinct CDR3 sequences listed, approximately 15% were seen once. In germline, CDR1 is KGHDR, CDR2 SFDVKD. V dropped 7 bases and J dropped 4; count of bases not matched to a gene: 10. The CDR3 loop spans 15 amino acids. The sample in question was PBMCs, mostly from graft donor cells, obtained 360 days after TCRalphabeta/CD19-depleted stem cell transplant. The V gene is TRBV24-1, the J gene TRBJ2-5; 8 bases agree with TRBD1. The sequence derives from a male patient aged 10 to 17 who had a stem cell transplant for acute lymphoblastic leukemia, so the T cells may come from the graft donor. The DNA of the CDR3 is TGTGCCACCAGCCGGGACAGGACAGACTTAGAGACCCAGTACTTC. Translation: CATSRDRTDLETQYF.